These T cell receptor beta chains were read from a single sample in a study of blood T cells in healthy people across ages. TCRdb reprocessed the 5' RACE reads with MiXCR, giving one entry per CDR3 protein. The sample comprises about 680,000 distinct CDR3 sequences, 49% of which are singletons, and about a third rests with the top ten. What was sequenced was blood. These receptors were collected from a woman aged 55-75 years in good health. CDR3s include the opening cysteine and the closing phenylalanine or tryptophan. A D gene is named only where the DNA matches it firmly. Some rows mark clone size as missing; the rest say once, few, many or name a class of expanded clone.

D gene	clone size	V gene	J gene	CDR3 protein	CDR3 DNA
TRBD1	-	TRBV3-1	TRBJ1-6	CASSRLGTGDSPLHF	TGTGCCAGCAGTCGGCTCGGGACAGGGGACTCACCCCTCCACTTT
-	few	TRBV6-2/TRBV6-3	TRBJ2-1	CASSYSTAQQFF	TGTGCCAGCAGTTACTCGACTGCTCAGCAGTTCTTC
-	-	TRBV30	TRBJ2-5	CAWSVLGSQETQYF	TGTGCCTGGAGTGTACTCGGGTCCCAAGAGACCCAGTACTTC
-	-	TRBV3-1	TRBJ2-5	CASSQDNREQYF	TGTGCCAGCAGCCAAGATAATAGGGAGCAGTACTTC
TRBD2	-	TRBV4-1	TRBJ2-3	CASSQRLAGDVTDTQYF	TGCGCCAGCAGCCAGAGACTAGCGGGAGATGTTACAGATACGCAGTATTTT
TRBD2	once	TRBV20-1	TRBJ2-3	CRATSALIPSTDTQYF	TGCAGGGCAACTAGCGCCTTAATTCCTAGCACAGATACGCAGTATTTT
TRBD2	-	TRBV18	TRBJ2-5	CASSPRRTGRQDREEDQETQYF	TGTGCCAGCTCACCGAGACGAACCGGGCGACAAGATCGGGAGGAAGATCAAGAGACCCAGTACTTC
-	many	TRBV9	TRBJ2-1	CASSVGLAVSNEQFF	TGTGCCAGCAGCGTAGGTCTAGCAGTTTCCAATGAGCAGTTCTTC
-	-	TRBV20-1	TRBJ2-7	CSARDGARGVSYEQYF	TGCAGTGCTAGAGATGGGGCTAGGGGGGTTTCCTACGAGCAGTACTTC
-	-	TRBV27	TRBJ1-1	CASSLSPPLGAFF	TGTGCCAGCAGTTTAAGTCCACCCCTGGGAGCTTTCTTT
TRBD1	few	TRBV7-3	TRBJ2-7	CASSLPTGRKDEQYF	TGTGCCAGCAGCTTACCGACAGGGAGAAAGGACGAGCAGTACTTC
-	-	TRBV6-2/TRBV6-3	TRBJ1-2	CASSYSSVGDGCTF	TGTGCCAGCAGTTACTCGAGTGTTGGGGATGGCTGCACCTTC
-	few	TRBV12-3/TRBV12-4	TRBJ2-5	CASSSHVTRQETQYF	TGTGCCAGCAGTTCCCACGTGACGCGGCAAGAGACCCAGTACTTC
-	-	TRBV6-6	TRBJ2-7	CASASDRLNSYEQYF	TGTGCCAGCGCGTCTGACCGTCTGAATTCCTACGAGCAGTACTTC
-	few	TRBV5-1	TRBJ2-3	CASSEHRGSGTTDTQYF	TGCGCCAGCAGCGAACACCGGGGTAGCGGAACCACAGATACGCAGTATTTT
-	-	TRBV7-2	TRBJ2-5	CASSGQRGQETQYF	TGTGCCAGCAGCGGACAGAGGGGGCAAGAGACCCAGTACTTC
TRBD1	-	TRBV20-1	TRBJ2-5	CSASDRGTQETQYF	TGCAGTGCCAGCGACAGGGGAACACAAGAGACCCAGTACTTC
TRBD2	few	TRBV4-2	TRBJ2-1	CASSQDSSGSSSPHEQFF	TGTGCCAGCAGCCAAGATTCTAGCGGGAGCTCCTCCCCCCACGAGCAGTTCTTC
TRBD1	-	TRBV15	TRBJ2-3	CATSRGTGSDTQYF	TGTGCCACTAGCAGAGGGACAGGGAGCGATACGCAGTATTTT
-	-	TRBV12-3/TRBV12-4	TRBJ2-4	CASTGAIAKNIQYF	TGTGCCAGCACCGGAGCAATAGCCAAAAACATTCAGTACTTC
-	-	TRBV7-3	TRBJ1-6	CAGSFMGRSYNSPLHF	TGTGCCGGCAGCTTCATGGGACGCTCCTATAATTCACCCCTCCACTTT
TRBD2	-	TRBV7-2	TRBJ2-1	CASTPRSSGRASYNEQFF	TGTGCCAGCACGCCTCGGAGTAGCGGGAGGGCCAGCTACAATGAGCAGTTCTTC
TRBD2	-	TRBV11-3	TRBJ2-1	CASSFRSSGSSRDEQFF	TGTGCCAGCAGCTTTCGGTCTAGCGGGAGCTCTAGGGATGAGCAGTTCTTC
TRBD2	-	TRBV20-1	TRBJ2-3	CSARDSAGADTQYF	TGCAGTGCTAGAGATTCGGCGGGAGCAGATACGCAGTATTTT
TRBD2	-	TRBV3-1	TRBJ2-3	CASSQVAGGPSDTQYF	TGTGCCAGCAGCCAAGTAGCGGGAGGGCCATCAGATACGCAGTATTTT
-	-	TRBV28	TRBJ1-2	CASSLVEGGGYTF	TGTGCCAGCAGTTTAGTGGAGGGAGGCGGCTACACCTTC
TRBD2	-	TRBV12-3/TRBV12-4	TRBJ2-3	CASSLFPGLAGATSTDTQYF	TGTGCCAGCAGTTTATTCCCGGGACTAGCGGGGGCCACTAGCACAGATACGCAGTATTTT
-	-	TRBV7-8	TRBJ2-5	CASSLEDGNQETQYF	TGTGCCAGCAGCTTAGAGGACGGGAACCAAGAGACCCAGTACTTC
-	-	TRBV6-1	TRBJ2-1	CASSGAVHSYNEQFF	TGTGCCAGCAGTGGAGCGGTCCACTCCTACAATGAGCAGTTCTTC
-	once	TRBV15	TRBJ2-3	CATSRGGTLDTQYF	TGTGCCACCAGCAGAGGAGGGACGTTAGATACGCAGTATTTT
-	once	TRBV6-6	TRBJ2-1	CASSYRGGFEQFF	TGTGCCAGCAGTTACAGGGGAGGTTTTGAGCAGTTCTTC
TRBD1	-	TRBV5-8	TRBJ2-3	CASPDKGQGASDTQYF	TGTGCCAGCCCCGACAAAGGACAGGGGGCCTCAGATACGCAGTATTTT
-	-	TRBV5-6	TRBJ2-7	CASSSTGRASRTNEQYF	TGTGCCAGCAGCTCCACGGGTAGGGCCTCAAGGACCAACGAGCAGTACTTC
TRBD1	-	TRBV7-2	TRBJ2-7	CASSLASRQGANEQYF	TGTGCCAGCAGCTTAGCGTCGCGACAGGGGGCTAATGAGCAGTACTTC
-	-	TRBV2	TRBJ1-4	CASSARGTTNEKLFF	TGTGCCAGCAGCGCTAGGGGGACAACTAATGAAAAACTGTTTTTT
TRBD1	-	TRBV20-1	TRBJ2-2	CSAEQGTGELFF	TGCAGTGCTGAACAGGGGACCGGGGAGCTGTTTTTT
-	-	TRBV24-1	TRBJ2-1	CATSKDGSLQYEQFF	TGTGCCACCAGTAAAGACGGGAGTTTACAATATGAGCAGTTCTTC
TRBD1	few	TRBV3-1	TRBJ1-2	CASSQFGTGAYGYTF	TGTGCCAGCAGCCAATTCGGGACAGGGGCCTATGGCTACACCTTC
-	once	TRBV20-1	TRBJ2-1	CSAAPDGQNNEQFF	TGCAGTGCTGCCCCCGACGGGCAGAACAATGAGCAGTTCTTC
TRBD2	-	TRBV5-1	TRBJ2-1	CASSSLAGTYNEQFF	TGCGCCAGCAGCTCACTAGCGGGGACCTACAATGAGCAGTTCTTC
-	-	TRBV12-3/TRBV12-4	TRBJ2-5	CASSSQQGARETQYF	TGTGCCAGCAGCTCTCAACAGGGCGCACGGGAGACCCAGTACTTC
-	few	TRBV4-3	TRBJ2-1	CASSQERRDEQFF	TGCGCCAGCAGCCAAGAAAGGCGGGATGAGCAGTTCTTC
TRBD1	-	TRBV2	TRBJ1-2	CASSDGGQGETLYGYTF	TGTGCCAGCAGTGATGGCGGCCAGGGGGAGACCCTCTATGGCTACACCTTC
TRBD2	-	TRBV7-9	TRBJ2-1	CASGLLRLAGGEQFF	TGTGCCAGCGGCTTACTCCGACTAGCGGGTGGTGAGCAGTTCTTC
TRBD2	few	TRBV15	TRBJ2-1	CATSQGLAGVSGEQFF	TGTGCCACCAGCCAAGGACTAGCGGGAGTAAGTGGTGAGCAGTTCTTC
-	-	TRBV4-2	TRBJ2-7	CASSRPGDEQYF	TGTGCCAGCAGCCGGCCGGGGGACGAGCAGTACTTC
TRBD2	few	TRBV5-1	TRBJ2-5	CASSFSGTIQETQYF	TGCGCCAGCAGCTTTTCCGGGACTATCCAAGAGACCCAGTACTTC
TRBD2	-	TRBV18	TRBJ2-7	CASSPELVAGAEQYF	TGTGCCAGCTCACCAGAGCTCGTAGCGGGAGCCGAGCAGTACTTC
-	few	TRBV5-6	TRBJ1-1	CASSLVLAAGLGASTEAFF	TGTGCCAGCAGCTTGGTGTTGGCCGCGGGACTGGGTGCGAGCACTGAAGCTTTCTTT
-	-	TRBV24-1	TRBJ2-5	CATSDLPPGYQETQYF	TGTGCCACCAGTGATTTGCCCCCGGGCTACCAAGAGACCCAGTACTTC